These 17 T cell receptor beta chains originate from one sample sequenced in a study of HIV-infected patients and healthy controls (dated by TCRdb to the mid-2010s). Whole blood was used without fractionating the cells, so the repertoire represented all peripheral T cells without sorting. The library was produced with 5' RACE. For sequencing, an Illumina MiSeq was employed. Approximately 0.5 ug RNA was reverse transcribed with SuperScript III using primers against the alpha and beta constant regions. Separate libraries for the alpha and beta chains were generated through chain-specific third strand synthesis that incorporated multiplexing indices. TCRdb reworked the public reads: Q25 trimming with fastp, MiXCR clone assembly, productive beta chains retained. Rows are combined by CDR3 protein, so each entry shows the most common genes and DNA. This sample has 8,000 to 10,000 distinct CDR3 sequences in its table, and 7.3% of those were observed once. Roughly 40% of the sample rests with the top ten.

Material: blood, obtained before antiretroviral therapy. Receptors originate from an adult with HIV infection.

The sample holds many counts of this clonotype. The chain has TRBV5-5 and TRBJ1-6; possibly TRBD1 for D (5 bases). Germline V lookup: CDR1 SGHKS, CDR2 YYEKEE (reference sequence). The V gene lost 1 base and the J gene lost 6 bases, with 8 bases spanning the gap. The CDR3 runs 14 residues. CDR3: CASSLQGPNSPLHF. The CDR3 DNA follows: TGTGCCAGCAGCTTGCAGGGACCTAATTCACCCCTCCACTTT.

Concerning this clonotype itself: With a much larger clone just one base away, this may be a read error. The V call is TRBV5-4, the J call TRBJ2-1, with 8 bases that match TRBD1. The CDR3 consists of 15 residues. Germline V gene lookup returns CDR1 SGHNT and CDR2 YYREEE (reference sequence). CDR3 protein: CAISPDRGQTNEQFF. The CDR3 DNA reads TGTGCCATCAGCCCTGACAGGGGTCAGACCAATGAGCAGTTCTTC. Full variable domain (outside the CDR3, taken from reference TRBV5-4 and TRBJ2-1): ETGVTQSPTHLIKTRGQQVTLRCSSQSGHNTVSWYQQALGQGPQFIFQYYREEENGRGNFPPRFSGLQFPNYSSELNVNALELDDSALYLCAISPDRGQTNEQFFGPGTRLTVL.

This clonotype showed up just a few times. This chain uses TRBV27 with TRBJ1-2; D gene unclear. The germline V and J ends were trimmed by 10 bases and 3 bases, with 9 bases remaining between them. The length of the CDR3 is 11 residues. CDR1 is MNHEY and CDR2 is SMNVEV in the germline V gene (reference sequence). The CDR3 region has the DNA TGTGCCACCCGCGTAGACTATGGCTACACCTTC. It specifies CATRVDYGYTF.

This clonotype was seen repeatedly, ten times or more. The gene calls are TRBV2 and TRBJ1-4; D is possibly TRBD1 (5 bases). The CDR3 has 17 residues. Germline V gives CDR1 SNHLY, CDR2 FYNNEI. V lost 2 bases and J 0 bases, leaving 13 bases between the germline ends. For the CDR3, the DNA is TGTGCCAGCAGTGAAATGGGGCTCACCTCAACTAATGAAAAACTGTTTTTT. The encoded protein is CASSEMGLTSTNEKLFF.

This clonotype was observed at least ten times. The chain couples TRBV6-1 to TRBJ2-1; 13 bases are a match to TRBD2. After removal of 5 bases from V and 9 bases from J, the junction contained 7 bases not matched to a gene. CDR1 and CDR2 from the germline V gene are MNHNS and SASEGT. The CDR3 is made up of 15 amino acids. Here the CDR3 reads CASSSGTSGASEQFF. CDR3 bases: TGTGCCAGCAGTTCCGGGACTAGCGGGGCTAGTGAGCAGTTCTTC.

This clonotype was seen at least ten times. The rearrangement uses TRBV7-8 and TRBJ1-5; tentatively, D is TRBD1 (5 bases). The CDR3 is made up of 15 amino acids. The V gene's germline CDR1 is SGHVS and CDR2 FQNEAQ. The V gene lost 5 bases and the J gene lost 5 bases, with 16 bases spanning the gap. The chain's CDR3 is CASSVGRGVDQPQHF. The CDR3 nucleotides read TGTGCCAGCAGCGTAGGGAGGGGTGTGGATCAGCCCCAGCATTTT.

This clonotype was seen at least ten times. The chain joins TRBV7-2 to TRBJ1-5; the D gene is possibly TRBD1 (5 bases). Germline-derived CDR1 and CDR2 are SGHTA and FQGNSA. Trimming pared 5 bases from V and 6 bases from J, leaving 14 bases between. There are 14 residues in the CDR3. The CDR3 region is CASSPQGLGQPQHF. The CDR3 nucleotides read TGTGCCAGCAGCCCGCAGGGTTTGGGTCAGCCCCAGCATTTT.

On this clonotype itself: This may be a read error: a much more frequent sequence differs by one nucleotide. The chain joins TRBV7-3 to TRBJ2-3, with D possibly matching TRBD1 (5 bases). Trimming cost V 0 bases and J 2 bases, with 12 bases left between them. The CDR3 spans 16 residues. Germline loops: CDR1 SGHTA, CDR2 FQGTGA. DNA of the CDR3: TGTGCCAGCAGCTTAACAGTGGGGCCCGACACAGATACGCAGTATTTT. It is translated as CASSLTVGPDTDTQYF.

The chain links TRBV7-9 to TRBJ2-7; D tentatively fits TRBD1 or TRBD2 (6 bases each). Germline assignment: CDR1 SEHNR and CDR2 FQNEAQ (reference sequence). V was cut by 5 bases and J by 4 bases, with 15 bases left in between. CDR3 length: 14 residues. DNA of the CDR3: TGTGCCAGCAGCCCTAACCGGGGGCCATACGAGCAGTACTTC. This translates into CASSPNRGPYEQYF.

The V call is TRBV5-4, the J call TRBJ1-1, with D possibly TRBD1 on 6 matching bases. The germline V and J ends were trimmed by 3 bases and 3 bases, with 12 bases remaining between them. The CDR3 is 14 residues long. Per germline, CDR1 SGHNT and CDR2 YYREEE (reference sequence). The CDR3 is CASSWQGQYTEAFF. The CDR3 DNA reads as TGTGCCAGCAGCTGGCAGGGGCAGTACACTGAAGCTTTCTTT.

This clonotype was observed at least ten times. This chain links TRBV20-1 with TRBJ1-6, with 7 positions matching TRBD1. The CDR3 runs to 16 residues. Losses at the gene ends were 1 base for V and 5 bases for J; bases not matched to a gene: 8. The germline gives CDR1 DFQATT, CDR2 SNEGSKA (reference sequence). CDR3 loop: CSARASDRAHNSPLHF. CDR3 bases: TGCAGTGCTAGAGCCTCAGACAGGGCTCATAATTCACCCCTCCACTTT.

In its sample, this clonotype was seen many times. The V and J genes are TRBV5-1 and TRBJ2-1, with D perhaps TRBD1 or TRBD2 (5 bases each). This CDR3 has 14 amino acids. Germline lookup yields CDR1 SGHRS and CDR2 YFSETQ. V was trimmed by 0 bases and J by 4 bases, leaving 8 bases between them. The CDR3 sequence is CASSLAGTYNEQFF. The CDR3 DNA is TGCGCCAGCAGCTTGGCAGGGACGTACAATGAGCAGTTCTTC.

This clonotype was recorded at least ten times. The gene calls are TRBV7-2 and TRBJ2-3; 16 bases map to TRBD2. Germline assignment: CDR1 SGHTA and CDR2 FQGNSA. CDR3 size: 19 residues. V trimming: 5 bases; J trimming: 4 bases; junction bases outside the gene matches: 12. The CDR3 DNA is TGTGCCAGCAGCCTCGCCGCGGGACTAGCGGGGGGGCCAGCAGATACGCAGTATTTT. Translated, it gives CASSLAAGLAGGPADTQYF.

This clonotype is labeled medium-sized. J is TRBJ2-7 and V is TRBV11-2; TRBD1 is a possible D gene (7 bases). This CDR3 has 14 amino acids. Germline V lookup: CDR1 SGHAT, CDR2 FQNNGV. V was cut by 3 bases and J by 4 bases, with 13 bases left in between. The CDR3 DNA reads TGTGCCAGCAGCTTTGGCAGGGGGAGGTACGAGCAGTACTTC. The encoded protein is CASSFGRGRYEQYF.

This clonotype came up many times. The chain links TRBV5-4 to TRBJ1-2; a possible D gene is TRBD1 (5 bases). The CDR3 has 13 amino acids. Between the trimmed V and J ends, which lost 4 bases and 8 bases, there was a span of 15 bases. Germline V lookup: CDR1 SGHNT, CDR2 YYREEE (reference sequence). For the CDR3, the DNA is TGTGCCAGCAGCCTCCAGGGTGCGCAAGGCTACACCTTC. Its translation is CASSLQGAQGYTF.

This clonotype was observed at least ten times. The V gene is TRBV2, the J gene TRBJ2-4; TRBD2 might be the D (6 bases). Germline V lookup: CDR1 SNHLY, CDR2 FYNNEI. There are 20 residues in the CDR3. V lost 6 bases and J 3 bases, leaving 30 bases between the germline ends. The CDR3, as DNA: TGTGCCAGCAGCGGAGGGGTAAATGTCCCCGGACCTTACAACAAAAACATTCAGTACTTC. Encoded protein: CASSGGVNVPGPYNKNIQYF.

Turning to this clonotype: This may be a read error, as it is one base from a much larger clone. The rearrangement links TRBV25-1 to TRBJ2-3; possibly TRBD2 for D (6 bases). The germline V gene encodes CDR1 MGHDK and CDR2 SYGVNS. The ends were cut back, 2 bases at V and 5 bases at J, with 11 bases in the middle. The CDR3 loop spans 14 amino acids. In DNA form, the CDR3 reads TGTGCCAGCAGTGAAGTTGGAGGGTTAGATACGCAGTATTTT. The encoded protein is CASSEVGGLDTQYF.